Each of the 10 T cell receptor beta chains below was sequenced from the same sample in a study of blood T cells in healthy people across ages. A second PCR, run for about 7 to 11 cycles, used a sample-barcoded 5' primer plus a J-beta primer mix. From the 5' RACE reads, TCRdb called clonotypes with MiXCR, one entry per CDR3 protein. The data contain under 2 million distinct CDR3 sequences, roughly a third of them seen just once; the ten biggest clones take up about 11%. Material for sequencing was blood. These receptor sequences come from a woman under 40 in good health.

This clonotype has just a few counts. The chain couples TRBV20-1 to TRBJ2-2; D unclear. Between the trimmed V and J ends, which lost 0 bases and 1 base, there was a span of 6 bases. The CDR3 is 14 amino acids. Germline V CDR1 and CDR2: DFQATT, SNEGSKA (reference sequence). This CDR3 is CSARDRQNTGELFF. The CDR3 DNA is TGCAGTGCTAGAGATAGACAGAACACCGGGGAGCTGTTTTTT.

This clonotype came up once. DNA for the CDR3: TGCAGTGCTAGCCGACAGGGGGATGTTATTGGCTACACCTTC. Residues: CSASRQGDVIGYTF. The chain carries TRBV20-1 and TRBJ1-2; 9 nucleotides match TRBD1. The junction had 9 bases not matched to a gene; V was cut back by 3 bases and J by 7 bases. Germline V gene lookup returns CDR1 DFQATT and CDR2 SNEGSKA (reference sequence). This CDR3 region has 14 residues.

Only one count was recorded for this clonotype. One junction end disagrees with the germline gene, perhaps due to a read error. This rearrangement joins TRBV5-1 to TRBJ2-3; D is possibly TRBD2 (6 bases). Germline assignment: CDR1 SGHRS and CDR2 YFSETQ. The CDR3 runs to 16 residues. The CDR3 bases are TGCGCCGGCAGCTTGGCTGCGGGGATCTACACAGATACGCAGTATTTT. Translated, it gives CAGSLAAGIYTDTQYF.

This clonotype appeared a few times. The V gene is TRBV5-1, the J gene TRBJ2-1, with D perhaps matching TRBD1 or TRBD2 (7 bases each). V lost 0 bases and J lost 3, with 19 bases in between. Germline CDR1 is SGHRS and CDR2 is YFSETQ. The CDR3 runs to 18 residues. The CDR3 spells CASSLAGGGQRNYNEQFF. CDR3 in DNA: TGCGCCAGCAGCTTGGCCGGCGGGGGACAGAGAAACTACAATGAGCAGTTCTTC.

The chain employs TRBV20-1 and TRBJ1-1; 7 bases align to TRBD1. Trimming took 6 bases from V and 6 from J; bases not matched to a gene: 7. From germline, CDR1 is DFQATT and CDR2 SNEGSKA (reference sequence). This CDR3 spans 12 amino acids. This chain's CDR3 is CSAVQGTSEAFF. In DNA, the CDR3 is TGCAGTGCCGTACAGGGGACGTCTGAAGCTTTCTTT.

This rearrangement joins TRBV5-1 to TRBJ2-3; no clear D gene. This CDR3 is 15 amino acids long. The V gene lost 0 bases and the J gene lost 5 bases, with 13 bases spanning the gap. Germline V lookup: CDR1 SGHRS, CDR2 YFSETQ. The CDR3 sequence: CASSLASHAGDTQYF. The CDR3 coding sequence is TGCGCCAGCAGCTTGGCGTCTCATGCCGGAGATACGCAGTATTTT.

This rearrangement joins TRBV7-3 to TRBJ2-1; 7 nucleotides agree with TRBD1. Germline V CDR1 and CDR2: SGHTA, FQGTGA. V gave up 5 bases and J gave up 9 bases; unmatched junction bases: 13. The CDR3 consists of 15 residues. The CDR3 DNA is TGTGCCAGCAGCCCCGCCAGGGACAGCAGGGGTGAGCAGTTCTTC. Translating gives CASSPARDSRGEQFF.

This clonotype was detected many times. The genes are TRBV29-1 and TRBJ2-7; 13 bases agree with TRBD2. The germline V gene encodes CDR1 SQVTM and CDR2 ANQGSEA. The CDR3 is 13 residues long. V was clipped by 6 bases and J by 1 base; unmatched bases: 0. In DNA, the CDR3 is TGCAGCGTGGGACTAGCGGGGTCCTACGAGCAGTACTTC. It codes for CSVGLAGSYEQYF.

CDR3 DNA sequence: TGCAGCGTTGGACAGGGGGCGAGCACTGAAGCTTTCTTT. Translated, it gives CSVGQGASTEAFF. The rearrangement links TRBV29-1 to TRBJ1-1; 10 bases line up with TRBD1. The CDR3 has 13 residues. J was trimmed by 4 bases and V by 4 bases; bases with no gene match: 3. CDR1 SQVTM and CDR2 ANQGSEA come from the germline V gene.

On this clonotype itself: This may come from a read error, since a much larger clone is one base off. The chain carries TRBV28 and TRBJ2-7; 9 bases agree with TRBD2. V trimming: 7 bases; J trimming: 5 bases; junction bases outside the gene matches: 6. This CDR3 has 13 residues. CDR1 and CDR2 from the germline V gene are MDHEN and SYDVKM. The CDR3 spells CASKTSGTHEQYF. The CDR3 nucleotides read TGTGCCAGCAAGACTAGCGGTACCCACGAGCAGTACTTC.